One sample yielded the 20 T cell receptor beta chains listed below, sequenced in a study of spatial heterogeneity in lung cancer. A single record per CDR3 protein comes from TCRdb applying MiXCR to the 5' RACE reads. The sample contains over 8,000 distinct CDR3 sequences, around 5.8% of which appear only once. The time point is: sample taken at primary tumor resection. The sequencing here drew on normal lung tissue next to the tumor, taken at surgery. Receptors were obtained from a male donor with early-stage non-small cell lung cancer.

This clonotype occurred many times. The chain recombines TRBV5-1 with TRBJ1-1, with D possibly being TRBD1 (5 bases). This CDR3 is 15 amino acids long. The V and J ends lost 0 bases and 6 bases respectively, with 15 bases between them. Germline V gene sequence: CDR1 SGHRS, CDR2 YFSETQ. The DNA for the CDR3 is TGCGCCAGCAGCTTGGACAGGCCCACATTCGCTGAAGCTTTCTTT. This translates into CASSLDRPTFAEAFF. Supplemented by reference TRBV5-1 and TRBJ1-1, the full variable domain reads KAGVTQTPRYLIKTRGQQVTLSCSPISGHRSVSWYQQTPGQGLQFLFEYFSETQRNKGNFPGRFSGRQFSNSRSEMNVSTLELGDSALYLCASSLDRPTFAEAFFGQGTRLTVV.

This clonotype came up many times. The rearrangement links TRBV29-1 to TRBJ2-1; TRBD1 aligns across 8 bases. Trimming at V came to 2 bases and at J to 10 bases, leaving 7 bases not matched to a gene. CDR1 SQVTM and CDR2 ANQGSEA come from the germline V gene. The CDR3 runs 13 residues. The CDR3 sequence is CSVESQGAGEQFF. The CDR3 DNA sequence: TGCAGCGTTGAATCCCAGGGGGCAGGGGAGCAGTTCTTC.

This clonotype was detected only a few times. This sequence joins TRBV5-1 and TRBJ2-7, with 7 nucleotides matching TRBD1. The CDR3 contains 14 residues. V trimming: 0 bases; J trimming: 4 bases; junction bases outside the gene matches: 4. Germline loops: CDR1 SGHRS, CDR2 YFSETQ. The CDR3 spells CASSLGGQLYEQYF. The DNA for the CDR3 is TGCGCCAGCAGCTTGGGGGGACAGCTGTACGAGCAGTACTTC.

At least ten counts were recorded for this clonotype. The chain is built from TRBV7-2 and TRBJ2-5; D remains ambiguous. V gave up 4 bases and J gave up 1 base, with 10 bases separating them. The CDR3 has 14 residues. CDR1 is SGHTA, CDR2 FQGNSA, per germline. CDR3: CASSYRRLQETQYF. The CDR3 nucleotides are TGTGCCAGCAGCTACCGACGACTCCAAGAGACCCAGTACTTC.

This clonotype has ten or more counts. This chain uses TRBV20-1 with TRBJ1-2, with a tentative D call TRBD1 (6 bases). The CDR3 is made up of 14 amino acids. Germline V gene lookup returns CDR1 DFQATT and CDR2 SNEGSKA (reference sequence). The V end lost 3 bases, the J end lost 8 bases, and 19 bases lay between the germline ends. The CDR3 coding sequence is TGCAGTGCTAGTTTTGTCAGGGGTCCTTGGGGCTACACCTTC. Translation: CSASFVRGPWGYTF.

This clonotype was detected ten times or more. This chain uses TRBV7-9 with TRBJ1-1; perhaps TRBD1 as D (5 bases). CDR1 is SEHNR and CDR2 is FQNEAQ in the germline V gene (reference sequence). V lost 5 bases and J 2 bases, leaving 12 bases between the germline ends. The CDR3 sequence is 14 residues long. CDR3 coding DNA: TGTGCCAGCAGCGGACGGGACGGCAACACTGAAGCTTTCTTT. Residues: CASSGRDGNTEAFF.

This clonotype was observed at least ten times. V and J are TRBV9 and TRBJ2-2; possibly TRBD1 or TRBD2 for D (5 bases each). Germline V gene sequence: CDR1 SGDLS, CDR2 YYNGEE. The germline V and J ends were trimmed by 0 bases and 0 bases, with 15 bases remaining between them. The CDR3 extends over 18 amino acids. CDR3 in DNA: TGTGCCAGCAGCGTAGGTGGGGCGGGCACTTCGAACACCGGGGAGCTGTTTTTT. This codes for CASSVGGAGTSNTGELFF.

This chain uses TRBV2 with TRBJ1-5; 9 nucleotides agree with TRBD1. Trimming removed 4 bases from V and 6 bases from J; junction bases left unmatched: 10. The CDR3 is 16 residues long. CDR1 SNHLY and CDR2 FYNNEI come from the germline V gene. The CDR3 sequence: CASSGPGQGSVQPQHF. CDR3 in DNA: TGTGCCAGCAGTGGACCCGGACAGGGGAGTGTTCAGCCCCAGCATTTT.

Relative to its sample, this clonotype is medium-sized. J is TRBJ1-2 and V is TRBV6-1, with D perhaps matching TRBD1 (6 bases). Trimming removed 4 bases at V and 8 bases at J, with 23 bases between. This CDR3 region has 16 residues. CDR1 and CDR2 from the germline V gene are MNHNS and SASEGT. CDR3 DNA sequence: TGTGCCAGCAGTGTAGGGGGGGCATGGCTAGGGCCCGGCTACACCTTC. Protein sequence: CASSVGGAWLGPGYTF.

This clonotype has at least ten counts. The V gene is TRBV29-1, the J gene TRBJ1-1; D gene unclear. The CDR3 is made up of 12 amino acids. The germline V and J ends were trimmed by 7 bases and 5 bases, with 14 bases remaining between them. The germline V gene encodes CDR1 SQVTM and CDR2 ANQGSEA. CDR3 protein: CSGNQLETEAFF. The CDR3 DNA follows: TGCAGCGGAAATCAGTTGGAAACTGAAGCTTTCTTT.

This clonotype was counted ten times or more. The chain recombines TRBV28 with TRBJ1-2, with D hard to call. The ends were cut back, 5 bases at V and 2 bases at J, with 6 bases in the middle. The CDR3 is 12 amino acids. Germline assignment: CDR1 MDHEN and CDR2 SYDVKM. CDR3 nucleotides: TGTGCCAGCAGTAGACAAAACTATGGCTACACCTTC. The encoded protein is CASSRQNYGYTF.

This clonotype was observed many times. The genes are TRBV7-3 and TRBJ1-6, with D possibly TRBD1 on 6 matching bases. The CDR3 extends over 16 amino acids. Trimming took 1 base from V and 3 from J, leaving 10 bases between them. Germline V gene sequence: CDR1 SGHTA, CDR2 FQGTGA. The CDR3 DNA follows: TGTGCCAGCAGCTTAAGCGGGACAAACTATAATTCACCCCTCCACTTT. This translates into CASSLSGTNYNSPLHF.

This clonotype was seen at least ten times. V is TRBV4-3 and J is TRBJ2-3, with D perhaps TRBD2 (6 bases). This CDR3 is built from 16 residues. The germline gives CDR1 LGHNA, CDR2 YSLEER. Trimming took 1 base from V and 0 from J, leaving 11 bases between them. DNA of the CDR3: TGCGCCAGCAGCCAAGGAAATAGCGGAAGCACAGATACGCAGTATTTT. Translating gives CASSQGNSGSTDTQYF.

This clonotype was recorded many times. The gene calls are TRBV20-1 and TRBJ2-3; 7 nucleotides match TRBD1. After removal of 5 bases from V and 2 bases from J, the junction contained 4 bases not matched to a gene. Germline V gives CDR1 DFQATT, CDR2 SNEGSKA (reference sequence). CDR3 size: 13 residues. In DNA, the CDR3 is TGCAGTGCTGACAGGGAAAACACAGATACGCAGTATTTT. This translates into CSADRENTDTQYF.

This clonotype counts as large. The chain joins TRBV12-3 or TRBV12-4 to TRBJ1-5; no firm D call. This CDR3 is built from 12 residues. Trimming shortened V by 6 bases and J by 6 bases, and 9 bases separated the two germline ends. DNA of the CDR3: TGTGCCAGCAGCCTCGGTCCTCAGCCCCAGCATTTT. This codes for CASSLGPQPQHF.

This clonotype appeared many times. In DNA form, the CDR3 reads TGTGCCAGCAGTCTAAGAACCAGGGGGCGCGAGGCTTTCTTT. Translating it yields CASSLRTRGREAFF. J is TRBJ1-1 and V is TRBV6-5, with TRBD1 matching over 8 bases. Germline V lookup: CDR1 MNHEY, CDR2 SVGAGI. The V segment lost 5 bases and the J segment 11 bases; nucleotides outside the gene matches: 13. The CDR3 runs to 14 residues.

This clonotype was seen ten or more times. The genes are TRBV5-8 and TRBJ2-7; 7 nucleotides match TRBD1. V lost 2 bases to trimming and J lost 10 bases; unmatched junction nucleotides: 3. Germline CDR1 SGHTS, CDR2 YDEGEE. This CDR3 has 11 amino acids. The CDR3 reads CASSFGTDQYF. DNA for the CDR3: TGTGCCAGCAGCTTCGGGACAGATCAGTACTTC.

The table lists this clonotype with many counts. The CDR3 region has the DNA TGTGCCAGCAGCTTAGAAGCAGGGGGAACTGGGAAAGCTTTCTTT. Amino acids: CASSLEAGGTGKAFF. The chain links TRBV11-2 to TRBJ1-1, with 7 bases that match TRBD1. This CDR3 comprises 15 residues. The germline CDR1 and CDR2 sequences are SGHAT and FQNNGV. V shed 0 bases, J shed 9 bases, and the junction held 10 bases outside the gene matches.

This clonotype was seen more than once but under ten times. The CDR3: CSVELVQGFINEQFF. CDR3 DNA: TGCAGCGTTGAACTAGTCCAAGGATTTATCAATGAGCAGTTCTTC. The V and J genes are TRBV29-1 and TRBJ2-1; unclear D gene. Germline CDR1 is SQVTM and CDR2 is ANQGSEA. V was cut by 2 bases and J by 6 bases, with 17 bases left in between. The CDR3 runs to 15 residues.

The chain links TRBV6-6 to TRBJ2-1; either TRBD1 or TRBD2 may supply D (5 bases each). CDR1 and CDR2 from the germline V gene are MNHNY and SVGAGI (reference sequence). The V and J ends lost 4 bases and 4 bases respectively, with 14 bases between them. The CDR3 is 15 amino acids. The CDR3 DNA reads TGTGCCAGCAGTTTCGCCGGGACCCTATACAATGAGCAGTTCTTC. It encodes CASSFAGTLYNEQFF.